The subject of this entry is one T cell receptor beta chain. Partitioning of CD4+ cells yielded a CD45RA+ naive subset and a CD45RA-negative memory subset. TCRdb's copy holds only in-frame clones and misses some; the assay was immunoSEQ multiplex PCR. The sample has hundreds of thousands of clones, roughly 97% seen once. Deletions cut 5 bases from V and 7 bases from J, with 9 bases between. CDR3 length equals 13 residues. CDR1 and CDR2 (germline): SGHAT, FQNNGV. The data belong to a study of shared clonotypes between healthy human individuals. Overall study context: The study used three CD4 naive, three CD4 memory, two CD8 naive and one CD8 memory plate per donor.

This chain uses TRBV11-2 with TRBJ1-6; perhaps TRBD1 as D (6 bases). The clonotype was recovered from a young woman in good health. Material: naive CD4+ T cells sorted from blood. Subset of the sample: CD45RA+ positively selected. The CDR3 DNA follows: TGTGCCAGCAGCCAAAGGGGGAATTCACCCCTCCACTTT. This sequence encodes CASSQRGNSPLHF.